Sequencing of this T cell receptor beta chain was carried out in a study of Ad26.COV2.S vaccination and SARS-CoV-2 variants. A note on this clone: Its cognate antigen is unknown.

Study findings and constraints: Vaccinated individuals (as opposed to placebo recipients) had higher spike-specific TCR breadth. From the TCR breadth and depth analyses, total T cell responses may have been underestimated. Vaccinees reportedly had broad spike-specific CD8+ and CD4+ T cell responses. Those who received vaccine or placebo ended up with similar non-spike TCR breadth.

Trimming cost V 3 bases and J 4 bases, with 16 bases left between them. The CDR3 is 15 residues long. Germline V gene lookup returns CDR1 SGHKS and CDR2 YYEKEE (reference sequence). Method: immunoSEQ multiplex PCR; TCRdb's copy keeps in-frame clones and lacks some. The sample includes about 350,000 clones, around 92% seen only once; the top ten take 3% to 5%. The TCR was taken from a human donor who had recovered from COVID-19. The sample here was peripheral blood, taken after recovery from COVID-19. This chain links TRBV5-5 with TRBJ1-2; a possible D gene is TRBD1 (5 bases). The CDR3 spells CASSSDRQPFYGYTF. DNA of the CDR3: TGTGCCAGCAGCTCTGACCGACAGCCATTCTATGGCTACACCTTC.